The 31 T cell receptor beta chains below come from one sample, sequenced in a study of cytomegalovirus exposure and HLA in healthy donors. The PCR had 60 Vbeta and 13 Jbeta primers. Here immunoSEQ multiplex PCR was the method, and the copy in TCRdb shows in-frame clones only, minus some. The sample contains approximately 160,000 clones, roughly four fifths of which appear only once. Material: PBMCs. These receptors came from a man aged 18 to 30 in good health and CMV-seronegative.

This chain joins TRBV5-4 and TRBJ2-4, with 8 bases identical to TRBD1. From germline, CDR1 is SGHNT and CDR2 YYREEE (reference sequence). Germline trimming cut 1 base from V and 5 bases from J; bases unmatched to any gene: 8. The CDR3 is 16 amino acids. CDR3 nucleotide sequence: TGTGCCAGCAGCTTGCGTGCAGGGGGCGTGGAAAACATTCAGTACTTC. Protein: CASSLRAGGVENIQYF. Combining the CDR3 with reference TRBV5-4 and TRBJ2-4 gives the whole variable domain ETGVTQSPTHLIKTRGQQVTLRCSSQSGHNTVSWYQQALGQGPQFIFQYYREEENGRGNFPPRFSGLQFPNYSSELNVNALELDDSALYLCASSLRAGGVENIQYFGAGTRLSVL.

V is TRBV10-3 and J is TRBJ1-1; TRBD1 agrees at 11 bases. V lost 4 bases and J lost 4; bases outside the gene matches: 8. Germline V gene data show CDR1 as ENHRY and CDR2 as SYGVKD. The CDR3 has 16 amino acids. CDR3 amino acids: CAISGTPGQGGTEAFF. In DNA form, the CDR3 reads TGTGCCATCAGTGGAACCCCGGGACAGGGGGGCACTGAAGCTTTCTTT.

This clone was detected once. The chain carries TRBV5-4 and TRBJ2-2; D possibly corresponds to TRBD1 (6 bases). Deletions cut 3 bases from V and 4 bases from J, with 13 bases between. Germline CDR1 SGHNT, CDR2 YYREEE (reference sequence). This CDR3 contains 15 residues. CDR3: CASSSYRTVTGELFF. The CDR3, as DNA: TGTGCCAGCAGCTCCTACCGGACAGTCACCGGGGAGCTGTTTTTT.

To note about this clone: This same CDR3 is encoded by further DNA sequences in the sample. This sequence joins TRBV6-5 and TRBJ1-1, with D maybe TRBD1 (5 bases). Germline V gene data show CDR1 as MNHEY and CDR2 as SVGAGI. The CDR3 sequence is 13 residues long. With 6 bases removed from V and 1 base from J, the gap between germline ends came to 9 bases. CDR3 loop: CASSLQENTEAFF. CDR3 in DNA: TGTGCCAGCAGCCTACAGGAGAACACTGAAGCTTTCTTT.

The chain employs TRBV28 and TRBJ2-7; 9 bases are shared with TRBD2. Trimming removed 6 bases from V and 4 bases from J; junction bases left unmatched: 13. The CDR3 spans 16 residues. CDR1 is MDHEN, CDR2 SYDVKM, per germline. CDR3 DNA: TGTGCCAGCAGACCCAGGCGGGAGGGCCTGAGTTACGAGCAGTACTTC. This sequence encodes CASRPRREGLSYEQYF.

This chain joins TRBV7-9 and TRBJ2-7; 8 bases fit TRBD2. Germline V lookup: CDR1 SEHNR, CDR2 FQNEAQ (reference sequence). This CDR3 region has 16 residues. The CDR3 sequence: CSIGGKREGRSYEQYF. In nucleotides, the CDR3 is TGTTCAATAGGGGGGAAACGGGAGGGTAGATCCTACGAGCAGTACTTC.

The V and J genes are TRBV10-3 and TRBJ1-5; D perhaps matches TRBD1 (6 bases). V dropped 4 bases and J dropped 8 bases, with 18 bases sitting between them. CDR3 length: 15 amino acids. Germline loops: CDR1 ENHRY, CDR2 SYGVKD. CDR3 protein: CAISGAGVGVEPQHF. CDR3 nucleotide sequence: TGTGCCATCAGTGGGGCAGGGGTTGGCGTGGAGCCCCAGCATTTT.

The chain joins TRBV7-2 to TRBJ2-2, with unresolved D. The CDR3 spans 14 residues. Trimming cost V 2 bases and J 5 bases, with 9 bases left between them. CDR1 SGHTA and CDR2 FQGNSA come from the germline V gene. The CDR3 DNA reads as TGTGCCAGCAGCTTATCTTGGGCTACCGGGGAGCTGTTTTTT. Protein sequence: CASSLSWATGELFF.

This clone was seen a few times. The rearrangement uses TRBV6-6 and TRBJ2-7; D unclear. The length of the CDR3 is 14 residues. V lost 5 bases and J 0 bases, leaving 11 bases between the germline ends. Germline CDR1 is MNHNY and CDR2 is SVGAGI (reference sequence). The CDR3 protein is CASSLTSSSYEQYF. The CDR3 nucleotides read TGTGCCAGCAGTCTGACATCTTCCTCCTACGAGCAGTACTTC.

With regard to this clone: At one of its ends the junction is not consistent with the germline gene, which may arise from a read error. CDR3: CATSRGYSHEQYF. Here the CDR3 DNA reads TGTGCCACCAGCAGAGGCTACTCCCACGAGCAGTACTTC. The chain is built from TRBV15 and TRBJ2-7; no firm D call. Germline CDR1 LNHNV, CDR2 YYDKDF (reference sequence). There are 13 residues in the CDR3.

This clone occurred a few times. The chain carries TRBV28 and TRBJ2-3; 9 positions agree with TRBD2. V was pared by 5 bases and J by 3 bases, with 12 bases of the junction left unmatched. The CDR3 is made up of 17 amino acids. CDR1 and CDR2 (germline): MDHEN, SYDVKM. The DNA of the CDR3 is TGTGCCAGCAGTACTACCTACTCACTAGCGGGTACAGATACGCAGTATTTT. This gives the protein CASSTTYSLAGTDTQYF.

At least ten counts were recorded for this clone. The genes are TRBV5-6 and TRBJ1-1, with 7 bases aligning to TRBD1. The CDR3 consists of 14 residues. V was clipped by 5 bases and J by 3 bases; unmatched bases: 7. CDR1 and CDR2 from the germline V gene are SGHDT and YYEEEE. CDR3 DNA sequence: TGTGCCAGCAGTCTGAGACAGGGTTACACTGAAGCTTTCTTT. This codes for CASSLRQGYTEAFF.

This clone was observed a single time. This chain connects TRBV7-9 to TRBJ2-5; 10 nucleotides agree with TRBD1. After removal of 5 bases from V and 2 bases from J, the junction contained 2 bases not matched to a gene. This CDR3 spans 14 amino acids. The germline V gene encodes CDR1 SEHNR and CDR2 FQNEAQ (reference sequence). CDR3 loop: CASSGQGGQETQYF. The CDR3 nucleotides are TGTGCCAGCAGCGGACAGGGGGGACAAGAGACCCAGTACTTC.

The chain has TRBV11-3 and TRBJ2-7; D may be TRBD1 (6 bases). Trimming removed 5 bases from V and 4 bases from J, with 21 bases in between. Looked up from germline, CDR1 is SGHNT and CDR2 is YENEEA. The CDR3 is made up of 16 amino acids. DNA for the CDR3: TGTGCCAGCAGCCCCCCCAGGGGCAGGGAGAGTTACGAGCAGTACTTC. It translates to CASSPPRGRESYEQYF.

The gene calls are TRBV5-1 and TRBJ2-5; possible D gene TRBD1, 7 bases. With 5 bases removed from V and 4 bases from J, the gap between germline ends came to 15 bases. This CDR3 has 14 amino acids. Looked up from germline, CDR1 is SGHRS and CDR2 is YFSETQ. CDR3 residues: CASSEEGARETQYF. DNA for the CDR3: TGCGCCAGCAGTGAGGAGGGGGCGCGAGAGACCCAGTACTTC.

The V and J genes are TRBV14 and TRBJ2-3; D is unresolved. Trimming shortened V by 3 bases and J by 0 bases, and 10 bases separated the two germline ends. The CDR3 has 15 amino acids. Looked up from germline, CDR1 is SGHDN and CDR2 is FVKESK. CDR3: CASSHAVQSTDTQYF. CDR3 nucleotides: TGTGCCAGCAGCCACGCAGTACAGAGCACAGATACGCAGTATTTT.

Only one count was recorded for this clone. The V and J genes are TRBV5-6 and TRBJ2-7; the match to TRBD2 covers 9 bases. The ends lost 5 bases at V and 4 bases at J; junction bases unmatched: 10. The CDR3 spans 15 residues. Germline loops: CDR1 SGHDT, CDR2 YYEEEE. Written as DNA, the CDR3 is TGTGCCAGCAGGAGCCCGGCGGGGGGGCTATACGAGCAGTACTTC. This codes for CASRSPAGGLYEQYF.

This chain joins TRBV19 and TRBJ1-1, with D perhaps matching TRBD1 (5 bases). Per the germline V gene, CDR1 is LNHDA and CDR2 is SQIVND (reference sequence). The V end was cut by 4 bases, the J end by 1 base, with 10 bases between. This CDR3 contains 14 residues. The CDR3 nucleotides are TGTGCCAGTAGTACACAGACAGCGAACACTGAAGCTTTCTTT. It specifies CASSTQTANTEAFF.

The chain recombines TRBV6-5 with TRBJ1-6; possibly TRBD1 for D (5 bases). This CDR3 region has 14 residues. Germline CDR1 is MNHEY and CDR2 is SVGAGI. The V end lost 7 bases, the J end lost 7 bases, and 14 bases lay between the germline ends. The CDR3 sequence is CASKPGHSNSPLHF. The DNA for the CDR3 is TGTGCCAGCAAACCAGGGCACTCGAATTCACCCCTCCACTTT.

The chain has TRBV9 and TRBJ2-2; weak D call: TRBD1 (5 bases). Trimming shortened V by 6 bases and J by 2 bases, and 11 bases separated the two germline ends. CDR1 is SGDLS and CDR2 is YYNGEE in the germline V gene. The CDR3 runs 14 residues. The CDR3 loop reads CASMEGANTGELFF. The CDR3 DNA follows: TGTGCCAGCATGGAAGGGGCTAACACCGGGGAGCTGTTTTTT.

This clone was detected a few times. The CDR3 sequence: CASSNPGTGNYGYTF. The CDR3 region has the DNA TGCGCCAGCAGCAACCCCGGGACAGGCAACTATGGCTACACCTTC. V is TRBV5-1 and J is TRBJ1-2; the match to TRBD1 covers 8 bases. Trimming took 4 bases from V and 2 from J; bases not matched to a gene: 7. The germline V gene has CDR1 SGHRS and CDR2 YFSETQ. The CDR3 is 15 residues long.

The J gene is TRBJ2-7, the V gene TRBV6-1, with TRBD1 identical over 8 bases. V lost 6 bases to trimming and J lost 3 bases; unmatched junction nucleotides: 10. CDR3 length: 15 amino acids. The V gene's germline CDR1 is MNHNS and CDR2 SASEGT. The CDR3 is CASSKLGQGNYEQYF. CDR3 sequence (DNA): TGTGCCAGCAGCAAGCTAGGACAGGGAAACTACGAGCAGTACTTC.

The V and J genes are TRBV5-8 and TRBJ1-5, with TRBD1 as a possible D gene (6 bases). V gave up 4 bases and J gave up 1 base, with 12 bases separating them. The CDR3 sequence is 15 residues long. Germline V lookup: CDR1 SGHTS, CDR2 YDEGEE. The CDR3 DNA follows: TGTGCCAGCAGCCCGAGGGGGTGGAGCAATCAGCCCCAGCATTTT. Residues: CASSPRGWSNQPQHF.

The chain combines TRBV6-5 with TRBJ2-2; TRBD1 matches at 8 bases. Germline-derived CDR1 and CDR2 are MNHEY and SVGAGI. The V gene end was trimmed by 2 bases and the J gene end by 5 bases; junction bases not matched to a gene: 7. The CDR3 sequence is 16 residues long. CDR3 loop: CASSYTGTGGTGELFF. Written as DNA, the CDR3 is TGTGCCAGCAGTTACACCGGGACAGGCGGGACCGGGGAGCTGTTTTTT.

This chain joins TRBV7-2 and TRBJ2-3; tentatively, D is TRBD2 (6 bases). V was clipped by 5 bases and J by 6 bases, with 15 bases between them. The CDR3 is 14 amino acids. Germline V gene lookup returns CDR1 SGHTA and CDR2 FQGNSA. CDR3 sequence: CASSTPREPDTQYF. CDR3 nucleotide sequence: TGTGCCAGCAGCACCCCCCGGGAGCCGGATACGCAGTATTTT. The whole variable domain, filled in from reference TRBV7-2 and TRBJ2-3, reads GAGVSQSPSNKVTEKGKDVELRCDPISGHTALYWYRQSLGQGLEFLIYFQGNSAPDKSGLPSDRFSAERTGGSVSTLTIQRTQQEDSAVYLCASSTPREPDTQYFGPGTRLTVL.

This clone appeared a single time. This rearrangement joins TRBV4-3 to TRBJ2-3; TRBD1 might be the D (6 bases). The germline gives CDR1 LGHNA, CDR2 YSLEER. The CDR3 covers 15 residues. Trimming pared 4 bases from V and 4 bases from J, leaving 15 bases between. In DNA form, the CDR3 reads TGCGCCAGCAGCCTCAACAGGGTCGGCGCAGATACGCAGTATTTT. It translates to CASSLNRVGADTQYF.

The chain is built from TRBV28 and TRBJ2-1; 12 nucleotides agree with TRBD2. V gave up 3 bases and J gave up 7 bases; unmatched junction bases: 16. Per the germline V gene, CDR1 is MDHEN and CDR2 is SYDVKM. The CDR3 runs 19 residues. CDR3 protein: CASSLRSISTSGSVNEQFF. DNA for the CDR3: TGTGCCAGCAGTTTGCGCTCTATATCGACTAGCGGGAGTGTTAATGAGCAGTTCTTC.

V gene TRBV27 combines with J gene TRBJ1-2; 7 bases agree with TRBD1. The length of the CDR3 is 17 residues. Looked up from germline, CDR1 is MNHEY and CDR2 is SMNVEV (reference sequence). Losses at the gene ends were 2 bases for V and 2 bases for J; bases not matched to a gene: 11. The CDR3 protein is CASSLVSGDSRNYGYTF. In nucleotides, the CDR3 is TGTGCCAGCAGTTTAGTTTCCGGGGACAGCAGAAACTATGGCTACACCTTC.

The rearrangement joins TRBV25-1 to TRBJ1-2; the match to TRBD1 covers 8 bases. Germline CDR1 MGHDK, CDR2 SYGVNS. This CDR3 spans 14 amino acids. J lost 8 bases, V lost 2 bases, and 7 bases had no gene match. The CDR3 nucleotides are TGTGCCAGCAGTGAAATGGACAGGGCAGGGGGCTACACCTTC. It yields the protein CASSEMDRAGGYTF.

The V and J genes are TRBV28 and TRBJ2-1; 8 bases align to TRBD2. CDR1 MDHEN and CDR2 SYDVKM come from the germline V gene. The CDR3 length is 15 residues. The junction had 7 bases not matched to a gene; V was cut back by 7 bases and J by 2 bases. CDR3 sequence: CASIPAGVAYNEQFF. DNA of the CDR3: TGTGCCAGCATCCCAGCGGGAGTCGCCTACAATGAGCAGTTCTTC.

V usage is TRBV2 and J usage is TRBJ2-4; D might be TRBD2 (5 bases). The CDR3 is made up of 12 amino acids. Germline CDR1 SNHLY, CDR2 FYNNEI. Between the trimmed V and J ends, which lost 10 bases and 9 bases, there was a span of 16 bases. The CDR3 nucleotides read TGTGCCACCTATTCCAGCGCGGGCATTCAGTACTTC. It codes for CATYSSAGIQYF.